This T cell receptor (beta chain) originates from a study of T cell responses to AZD1222 COVID-19 vaccine (dated by TCRdb to the early 2020s). In terms of the full investigation: Because spike-specific TCR depth and breadth did not differ between the two schedules, AZD1222 recipients who got a second dose at roughly 4 weeks were pooled with those who got a second dose at roughly 12 weeks. TCR sequencing was performed for roughly 250 trial participants, of whom approximately 200 were given two doses of AZD1222 and around 26 were given two doses of MenACWY control vaccine. Trial participants were enrolled by age into 18-55, 56-69 and 70-plus year subgroups, with approximately 160, 26 and 62 TCR-sequenced participants respectively.

What the time point label conveys for this sample: baseline before first vaccination. Samples from vaccinated people were obtained from the UK trials COV001 and COV002, which included a single-blind randomized controlled phase 2/3 trial of AZD1222 (ChAdOx1 nCoV-19) in healthy adults. Trial participant PBMC samples were collected at day 0 and day 28 after the second dose for TCRbeta chain sequencing. Study-level results and caveats: Because no samples from the day 14 peak response were available, repertoires could be characterized only after the peak T cell response. The 56-69-year group was small, and its depth increase did not reach significance, likely because of low power. Participants were mostly white British, with more females than males. The authors suggested clonal diversity may have been underestimated. Nearly half of unique spike-specific TCRs reportedly recognized epitopes outside regions mutated in the B.1.351 and B.1.1.7 variants. Conclusions about previously exposed vaccinees are limited, since just a handful of AZD1222 recipients were seropositive for SARS-CoV-2 at baseline. A significant rise in spike-specific TCR breadth and depth was observed after two AZD1222 doses relative to day 0 and relative to MenACWY recipients. Vaccine-associated CD4 TCRs spanned the whole spike protein, with dominant responses in regions 160-218 and 743-854.

V ends up 6 bases short and J 4 bases short, with an unmatched junction base count of 4. CDR1 and CDR2, per the germline V gene, are MDHEN and SYDVKM. Measured from the cysteine to the phenylalanine, the CDR3 is 14 residues long. Only the CDR3 DNA is retained, 42 bases long and in frame from the first base. This clone was picked up one time. What this receptor recognizes is not known. No base qualities exist here, and no much larger clone lies one base off it. The CDR3 regions of human TCRbeta chains were analyzed by immunosequencing. On the study's bioinformatics: Repertoire TCRs were checked for matches against a reference library of SARS-CoV-2-specific TCRs that had been generated using the MIRA antigen-specificity platform. Breadth was defined as the fraction of unique TCRs that were SARS-CoV-2-associated, and depth was defined as the fraction of total T cells that were SARS-CoV-2-associated. Each spike-specific TCR was assigned to its reactive spike region and to a CD4 or CD8 class using the MIRA data. Log10-transformed breadth and depth values were compared by one-way ANOVA with Sidak's multiple comparisons tests. TCRdb re-hosts the immuneACCESS table, in-frame sequences only. Its copies lack some clones; in the studies checked, an unresolved V gene accounts for under half of them, and the cause for the rest is not known. V, J and clone size reflect that table, while D and trimming were determined from the DNA. Counted in this sample were about 79,000 clones; around 84% of them appeared once. Roughly 21% of the sample goes to the ten largest clones.

This TCR came from an adult in good health. Sequences were derived from peripheral blood, sampled on day 0 of AZD1222 vaccination. The sequence joins TRBV28 to TRBJ2-7; 12 middle bases align to TRBD1. The nucleotides are TGTGCCAGCAGGCCGGGACAGGGGGCATACGAGCAGTACTTC. This codes for CASRPGQGAYEQYF.